This T cell receptor (beta chain) derives from a study of blood T cell repertoires in COVID-19. For the study at large: Acute-phase and convalescent COVID-19 samples originated in the United States, Italy and Spain. PBMCs, B-cell-depleted T cells, or T cells provided the cDNA or gDNA that made up the material.

Trimming cost V 3 bases and J 9 bases; bases outside gene matches: 7. Germline loops: CDR1 MNHEY, CDR2 SMNVEV (reference sequence). The CDR3 runs 14 residues. In the source study's methods: Amplified reference gene primers provided the basis for estimating nucleated cell counts. Assay: immunoSEQ multiplex PCR; the TCRdb copy retains only in-frame clones and omits some. V, J and clone size were drawn from that table, and D and trimming were deduced from the DNA. The data hold just over 80,000 clones, with 81% observed a single time. The sequenced sample was peripheral blood. The rearrangement joins TRBV27 to TRBJ2-1, with TRBD2 identical over 8 bases. The TCR was taken from an elderly man with acute or convalescent COVID-19. The CDR3 nucleotides read TGTGCCAGCAGTTTGAGCGGACTAGCAGGTGAGCAGTTCTTC. It is translated as CASSLSGLAGEQFF.